The entry below gives a single T cell receptor beta chain sequence along with its context. The specificity of this receptor is unknown. Base qualities are not provided; no much larger clone lies one nucleotide away. This record comes from a study of CD8+ T cells in alopecia areata (dated by TCRdb to 2016 to 2018). For the study in its entirety: Treated patients were enrolled in an open-label pilot trial of oral tofacitinib, 5 to 10 mg twice daily, for moderate-to-severe alopecia areata. Patients stayed on tofacitinib for 6 to 18 months and then had 6 months of follow-up off drug so that delayed response and recurrence could be assessed. In both human patients and the C3H/HeJ mouse model, the study applied high-throughput TCRbeta sequencing to look at T cell clonal expansion in alopecia areata. In humans, TCRbeta sequencing was performed on scalp tissue and on sorted CD4+ and CD8+ peripheral blood T cells from healthy controls and from patients with patchy or totalis/universalis alopecia areata. Patients on tofacitinib were biopsied at baseline and after 4 and 24 weeks of treatment, and several of the patients also had a later scalp biopsy. Clonality in the scalp was compared among normal scalp (n=4), patchy alopecia areata scalp (n=8), and alopecia totalis/universalis scalp (n=8). The RNA source kit depended on sample type: the PAXgene miRNA kit for fixed scalp, the miRNeasy kit for PBMCs, and the RNeasy kit for mouse skin. TCRbeta CDR3 regions were amplified by immunoSEQ multiplex PCR using 35 Vbeta forward and 13 Jbeta reverse primers. Study-wide conclusions, independent of this receptor: Compared with normal scalp, lesional scalp, particularly in alopecia totalis/universalis, had higher clonality and more expanded CD8+ clones, which suggests antigenic drive. Scalp TCR repertoire analysis is complicated because resident alphabeta T cells in normal human skin are also sequenced, whereas mouse skin is dominated by gammadelta T cells. Compared with mice, TCR sequences shared between patients were less clear, possibly partly because of HLA diversity across the patient population.

The CDR1 and CDR2 encoded by the germline V gene (reference sequence) are GTSNPN and SVGIG. After removal of 5 bases from V and 3 bases from J, the junction retains 4 bases not matched to a gene. Spanning cysteine to phenylalanine, the CDR3 consists of 13 amino acids. Of the read, only the CDR3 DNA is kept; its 39 bases are in frame from base 1. Library prep was done by the immunoSEQ multiplex PCR assay. For TCR sequencing, RNA was extracted from every sample and reverse transcribed into cDNA to serve as template. SuperScript III was used for first-strand cDNA synthesis, primed with a 2:1 mix of oligo-dT and random hexamers. A synthetic immune receptor repertoire was used to assess amplification bias, and residual bias was removed computationally. In the authors' own workflow: Raw reads were preprocessed for error removal, and CDR3 was defined according to IMGT conventions as running from the conserved cysteine to phenylalanine. Clonality was calculated as 1 minus Shannon entropy normalized by log2 of the number of productive unique TCRs. Scalp TCRbeta sequences were cross-referenced with sorted blood CD4 and CD8 repertoires so that the CD4 or CD8 identity of scalp clones could be inferred. This is the immuneACCESS table as TCRdb keeps it, with only in-frame sequences that have V and J called. A part of the clones is gone; compared with another copy, unresolved V genes explain less than half, and the rest is unexplained. V, J and clone size were drawn from that table, and D and trimming were deduced from the DNA. The sample includes 150,000 or so clones, with about nine tenths observed a single time. In total, the top ten clones hold roughly 16% of the sample.

The meaning of the sample's time point label: baseline before oral tofacitinib. Lesional scalp punch biopsies and peripheral blood were obtained from alopecia areata patients. PBMCs were isolated by density centrifugation and stained for CD3, CD4 and CD8, and CD4+ and CD8+ T cells were sorted on a FACSAria. The rearrangement combines TRBV30 with TRBJ2-1, and 7 junctional nucleotides match TRBD1. This material consisted of CD8+ T cells sorted from blood, taken at week 0. The sequence was obtained from a human donor with alopecia areata. The CDR3 in this case is CAWYTGDYNEQFF. The DNA sequence is given as TGTGCCTGGTACACAGGGGACTACAATGAGCAGTTCTTC.